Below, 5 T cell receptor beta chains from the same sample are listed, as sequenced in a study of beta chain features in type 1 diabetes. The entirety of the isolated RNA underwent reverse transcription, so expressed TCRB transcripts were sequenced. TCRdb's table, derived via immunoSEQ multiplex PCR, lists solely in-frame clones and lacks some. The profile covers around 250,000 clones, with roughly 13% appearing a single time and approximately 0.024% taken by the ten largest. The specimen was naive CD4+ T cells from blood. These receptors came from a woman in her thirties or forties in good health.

The CDR3 nucleotides are TGTGCCAGCATTATGGGCACTAAAAACATTCAGTACTTC. Amino acids: CASIMGTKNIQYF. V is TRBV2 and J is TRBJ2-4; no reliable D call. CDR3 length: 13 amino acids. Germline loops: CDR1 SNHLY, CDR2 FYNNEI. Deletions cut 7 bases from V and 4 bases from J, with 11 bases between.

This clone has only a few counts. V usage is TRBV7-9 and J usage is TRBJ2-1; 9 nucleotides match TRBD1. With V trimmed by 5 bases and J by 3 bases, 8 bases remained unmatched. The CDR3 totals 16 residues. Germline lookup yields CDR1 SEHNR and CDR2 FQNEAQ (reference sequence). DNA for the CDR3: TGTGCCAGCAGCCAGGGACAGGGTCTGGACTACAATGAGCAGTTCTTC. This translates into CASSQGQGLDYNEQFF.

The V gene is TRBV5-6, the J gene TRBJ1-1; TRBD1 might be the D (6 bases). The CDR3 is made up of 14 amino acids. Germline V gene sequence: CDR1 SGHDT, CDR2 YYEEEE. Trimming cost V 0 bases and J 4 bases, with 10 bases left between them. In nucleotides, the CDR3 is TGTGCCAGCAGCTTGGTGCGGGGGCGCACTGAAGCTTTCTTT. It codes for CASSLVRGRTEAFF. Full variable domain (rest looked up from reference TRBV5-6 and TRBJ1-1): DAGVTQSPTHLIKTRGQQVTLRCSPKSGHDTVSWYQQALGQGPQFIFQYYEEEERQRGNFPDRFSGHQFPNYSSELNVNALLLGDSALYLCASSLVRGRTEAFFGQGTRLTVV.

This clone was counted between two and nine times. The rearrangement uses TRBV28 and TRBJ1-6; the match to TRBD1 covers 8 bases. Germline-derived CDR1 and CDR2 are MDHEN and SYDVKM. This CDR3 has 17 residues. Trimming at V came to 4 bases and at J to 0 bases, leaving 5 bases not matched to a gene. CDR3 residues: CASSSGQGGSYNSPLHF. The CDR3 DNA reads TGTGCCAGCAGTTCCGGACAGGGAGGCTCCTATAATTCACCCCTCCACTTT.

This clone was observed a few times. In DNA, the CDR3 is TGTGCCAGCAGTTCGACAGGGAACTATGGCTACACCTTC. It specifies CASSSTGNYGYTF. J is TRBJ1-2 and V is TRBV6-5; 7 nucleotides agree with TRBD1. This CDR3 contains 13 residues. J was trimmed by 2 bases and V by 4 bases; bases with no gene match: 1. Per the germline V gene, CDR1 is MNHEY and CDR2 is SVGAGI.